This T cell receptor (beta chain) was retrieved from a study of early stage breast cancer tumors. Overall study findings and caveats: Compared with adjacent normal breast tissue, tumors showed roughly 2.4-fold greater T cell density and higher clonality.

Note on this clone: Its target is unknown.

The assay was immunoSEQ multiplex PCR, and TCRdb's table has in-frame clones only and misses some. This sample has 50,000 or so clones; approximately 80% occur once, and the top ten carry 1.1% to 1.5%. CDR1 is SGHRS, CDR2 YFSETQ, per germline. CDR3 length: 16 residues. V shed 4 bases and J shed 6 bases, with 23 bases lying between them. The specimen sequenced was blood. The V call is TRBV5-1, the J call TRBJ2-7, with D possibly matching TRBD1 (6 bases). This clonotype was obtained from a person between 50 and 60 years old with breast cancer. The CDR3, as DNA: TGCGCCAGCAGCCAGGCCGGGACAAGGGGAATCGGCGAGCAGTACTTC. This sequence encodes CASSQAGTRGIGEQYF.